Listed below are T cell receptor beta chains from one sample, sequenced in a study of OX40 agonist ivuxolimab in advanced cancers. Some clones are missing from TCRdb's copy, which holds only in-frame ones; the method was immunoSEQ multiplex PCR. The data show about 50,000 clones, 70% to 80% seen once. This specimen consisted of CD4+ or CD8+ T cells sorted from blood, obtained in a trial of the OX40 agonist ivuxolimab. These receptors were collected from an adult with an advanced solid tumor such as melanoma, head and neck, liver or kidney cancer. Both conserved end residues are part of each CDR3. A D gene is named only where the DNA matches it firmly. Clone size is stated in some rows and not others, as once, few, many or a class when expanded.

v_call: TRBV6-5
d_call: NA
clone_size: NA
j_call: TRBJ1-5
cdr3_length: 13
cdr3_aa: CASGTVGGQPQHF
cdr3_nt: TGTGCCAGCGGAACGGTGGGAGGGCAGCCCCAGCATTTT

v_call: TRBV2
d_call: NA
clone_size: NA
j_call: TRBJ1-5
cdr3_length: 14
cdr3_aa: CASRQGLSNQPQHF
cdr3_nt: TGTGCCAGCAGGCAAGGGCTTAGCAATCAGCCCCAGCATTTT

v_call: TRBV4-1
d_call: NA
clone_size: NA
j_call: TRBJ2-4
cdr3_length: 17
cdr3_aa: CASSQDDGRAPKNIQYF
cdr3_nt: TGCGCCAGCAGCCAAGATGACGGACGGGCTCCCAAAAACATTCAGTACTTC

v_call: TRBV7-6
d_call: NA
clone_size: NA
j_call: TRBJ2-1
cdr3_length: 14
cdr3_aa: CASSSRRGSNEQFF
cdr3_nt: TGTGCCAGCAGCTCACGACGGGGGTCCAATGAGCAGTTCTTC

v_call: TRBV7-3
d_call: NA
clone_size: few
j_call: TRBJ1-1
cdr3_length: 14
cdr3_aa: CASSSRGGGTEAFF
cdr3_nt: TGTGCCAGCAGCTCACGCGGGGGTGGCACTGAAGCTTTCTTT

v_call: TRBV2
d_call: NA
clone_size: NA
j_call: TRBJ1-2
cdr3_length: 13
cdr3_aa: CASNRRGNDGYTF
cdr3_nt: TGTGCCAGCAACCGACGGGGTAACGATGGCTACACCTTC

v_call: TRBV11-2
d_call: TRBD2
clone_size: NA
j_call: TRBJ2-5
cdr3_length: 15
cdr3_aa: CASSRTTSGQETQYF
cdr3_nt: TGTGCCAGCAGCAGAACGACTAGCGGCCAAGAGACCCAGTACTTC

v_call: TRBV7-9
d_call: TRBD2
clone_size: NA
j_call: TRBJ2-1
cdr3_length: 15
cdr3_aa: CASSRFSGGNNEQFF
cdr3_nt: TGTGCCAGCAGCCGGTTTAGCGGGGGGAACAATGAGCAGTTCTTC

v_call: TRBV9
d_call: TRBD1
clone_size: NA
j_call: TRBJ1-3
cdr3_length: 16
cdr3_aa: CASSVGSTGVGNTIYF
cdr3_nt: TGTGCCAGCAGCGTAGGGAGCACAGGGGTAGGGAACACCATATATTTT

v_call: TRBV6-5
d_call: NA
clone_size: NA
j_call: TRBJ1-2
cdr3_length: 14
cdr3_aa: CASIEGNRNYGYTF
cdr3_nt: TGTGCCAGCATCGAGGGGAACAGGAACTATGGCTACACCTTC

v_call: TRBV6-1
d_call: NA
clone_size: NA
j_call: TRBJ1-1
cdr3_length: 14
cdr3_aa: CASSPLGTNTEAFF
cdr3_nt: TGTGCCAGCAGTCCCCTTGGGACCAACACTGAAGCTTTCTTT

v_call: TRBV18
d_call: NA
clone_size: NA
j_call: TRBJ2-7
cdr3_length: 14
cdr3_aa: CASSPGGGTYEQYF
cdr3_nt: TGTGCCAGCTCACCAGGGGGCGGTACGTACGAGCAGTACTTC

v_call: TRBV5-1
d_call: NA
clone_size: NA
j_call: TRBJ2-1
cdr3_length: 24
cdr3_aa: CASSLARGNREGSTSQRGNNEQFF
cdr3_nt: TGCGCCAGCAGCTTGGCCAGGGGGAACCGTGAGGGGTCGACTAGCCAACGGGGGAACAATGAGCAGTTCTTC

v_call: TRBV9
d_call: NA
clone_size: NA
j_call: TRBJ1-1
cdr3_length: 15
cdr3_aa: CASSPQTGLNTEAFF
cdr3_nt: TGTGCCAGCAGCCCCCAGACAGGTCTGAACACTGAAGCTTTCTTT

v_call: TRBV5-1
d_call: NA
clone_size: once
j_call: TRBJ2-7
cdr3_length: 13
cdr3_aa: CASSSSYSYEQYF
cdr3_nt: TGCGCCAGCAGCTCCTCCTACTCCTACGAGCAGTACTTC

v_call: TRBV2
d_call: TRBD2
clone_size: NA
j_call: TRBJ2-7
cdr3_length: 14
cdr3_aa: CASGGLARSYEQYF
cdr3_nt: TGTGCCAGCGGGGGACTAGCGAGGTCCTACGAGCAGTACTTC

v_call: TRBV11-2
d_call: TRBD2
clone_size: NA
j_call: TRBJ2-1
cdr3_length: 15
cdr3_aa: CASSQGRGRYNEQFF
cdr3_nt: TGTGCCAGCAGCCAAGGGCGGGGGAGGTACAATGAGCAGTTCTTC

v_call: TRBV6-5
d_call: TRBD2
clone_size: NA
j_call: TRBJ2-1
cdr3_length: 16
cdr3_aa: CASSSLAGVRHNEQFF
cdr3_nt: TGTGCCAGCAGTTCCCTAGCGGGGGTGCGGCACAATGAGCAGTTCTTC

v_call: TRBV5-5
d_call: NA
clone_size: NA
j_call: TRBJ2-5
cdr3_length: 12
cdr3_aa: CASSQGIETQYF
cdr3_nt: TGTGCCAGCAGCCAGGGGATAGAGACCCAGTACTTC

v_call: TRBV6-5
d_call: NA
clone_size: NA
j_call: TRBJ2-5
cdr3_length: 12
cdr3_aa: CASSWHGETQYF
cdr3_nt: TGTGCCAGCAGTTGGCATGGGGAGACCCAGTACTTC

v_call: TRBV30
d_call: NA
clone_size: NA
j_call: TRBJ2-5
cdr3_length: 13
cdr3_aa: CAWTLTVAGAQYF
cdr3_nt: TGTGCCTGGACCTTGACAGTGGCAGGGGCCCAGTACTTC

v_call: TRBV6-1
d_call: NA
clone_size: few
j_call: TRBJ1-5
cdr3_length: 15
cdr3_aa: CASSVTAYSNQPQHF
cdr3_nt: TGTGCCAGCAGTGTTACGGCATATAGCAATCAGCCCCAGCATTTT

v_call: TRBV6-1
d_call: NA
clone_size: NA
j_call: TRBJ1-2
cdr3_length: 14
cdr3_aa: CASSNPGRIYGYTF
cdr3_nt: TGTGCCAGCAGCAACCCGGGACGGATCTATGGCTACACCTTC

v_call: TRBV7-2
d_call: NA
clone_size: NA
j_call: TRBJ1-2
cdr3_length: 14
cdr3_aa: CASSFRQGRGGYTF
cdr3_nt: TGTGCCAGCAGCTTCCGTCAGGGGAGGGGTGGCTACACCTTC

v_call: TRBV28
d_call: NA
clone_size: many
j_call: TRBJ1-1
cdr3_length: 13
cdr3_aa: CASILRQRSEAFF
cdr3_nt: TGTGCCAGCATCTTGCGACAGCGGAGTGAAGCTTTCTTT

v_call: TRBV5-5
d_call: NA
clone_size: NA
j_call: TRBJ2-3
cdr3_length: 16
cdr3_aa: CASSLAVASHTDTQYF
cdr3_nt: TGTGCCAGCAGCTTGGCGGTAGCCTCTCACACAGATACGCAGTATTTT

v_call: TRBV7-9
d_call: NA
clone_size: NA
j_call: TRBJ1-3
cdr3_length: 15
cdr3_aa: CASSLAGGRRGSIYF
cdr3_nt: TGTGCCAGCAGCTTAGCGGGGGGCCGGCGAGGCTCCATATATTTT

v_call: TRBV7-9
d_call: NA
clone_size: NA
j_call: TRBJ2-7
cdr3_length: 12
cdr3_aa: CASSLVPYEQYF
cdr3_nt: TGTGCCAGCAGCTTAGTACCCTACGAGCAGTACTTC